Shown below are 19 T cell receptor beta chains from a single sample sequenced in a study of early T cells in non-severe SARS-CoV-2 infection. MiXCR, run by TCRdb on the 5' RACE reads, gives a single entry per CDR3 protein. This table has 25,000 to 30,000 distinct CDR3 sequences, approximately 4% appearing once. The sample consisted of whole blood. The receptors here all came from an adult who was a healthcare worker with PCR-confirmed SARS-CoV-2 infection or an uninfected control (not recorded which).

CDR3 bases: TGTGCCAGCAGCCGCGGACGCCGCTACAATGAGCAGTTCTTC. Translating gives CASSRGRRYNEQFF. V gene TRBV3-1 combines with J gene TRBJ2-1; D gene unclear. This CDR3 is 14 amino acids long. Between the trimmed V and J ends, which lost 4 bases and 3 bases, there was a span of 10 bases. The germline V gene has CDR1 LGHDT and CDR2 YNNKEL (reference sequence).

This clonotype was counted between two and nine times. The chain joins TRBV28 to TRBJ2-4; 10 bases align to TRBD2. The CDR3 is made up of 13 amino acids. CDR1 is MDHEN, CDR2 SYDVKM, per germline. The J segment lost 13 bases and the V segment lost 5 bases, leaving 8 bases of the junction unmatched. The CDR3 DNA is TGTGCCAGCAGTGGTAGCGGGAGGAATCCCCAGTACTTC. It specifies CASSGSGRNPQYF. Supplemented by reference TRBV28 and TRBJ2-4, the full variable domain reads DVKVTQSSRYLVKRTGEKVFLECVQDMDHENMFWYRQDPGLGLRLIYFSYDVKMKEKGDIPEGYSVSREKKERFSLILESASTNQTSMYLCASSGSGRNPQYFGAGTRLSVL.

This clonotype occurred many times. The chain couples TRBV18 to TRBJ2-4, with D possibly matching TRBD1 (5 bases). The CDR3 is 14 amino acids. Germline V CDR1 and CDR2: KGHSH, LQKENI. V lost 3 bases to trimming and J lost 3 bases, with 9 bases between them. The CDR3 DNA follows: TGTGCCAGCTCACCTCTCGACAGCAAAAACATTCAGTACTTC. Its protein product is CASSPLDSKNIQYF.

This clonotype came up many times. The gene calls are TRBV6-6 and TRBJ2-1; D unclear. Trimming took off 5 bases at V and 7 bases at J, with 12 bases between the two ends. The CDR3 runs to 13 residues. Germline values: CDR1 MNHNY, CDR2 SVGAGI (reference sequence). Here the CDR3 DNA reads TGTGCCAGCAGTCCGGAATCCGGAAATGAGCAGTTCTTC. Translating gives CASSPESGNEQFF.

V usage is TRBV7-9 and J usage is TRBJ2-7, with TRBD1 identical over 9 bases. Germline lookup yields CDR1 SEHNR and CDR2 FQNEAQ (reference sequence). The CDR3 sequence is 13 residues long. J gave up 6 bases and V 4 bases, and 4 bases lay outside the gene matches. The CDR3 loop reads CASSSMTGGEQYF. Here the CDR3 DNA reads TGTGCCAGCAGCTCGATGACAGGGGGCGAGCAGTACTTC.

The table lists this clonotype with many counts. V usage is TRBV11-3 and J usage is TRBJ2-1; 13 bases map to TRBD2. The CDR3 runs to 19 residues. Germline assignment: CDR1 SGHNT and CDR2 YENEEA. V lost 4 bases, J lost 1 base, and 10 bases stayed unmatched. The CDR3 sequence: CASSSGTSGTPRSYNEQFF. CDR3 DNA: TGTGCCAGCAGCTCCGGGACTAGCGGGACCCCTAGGTCCTACAATGAGCAGTTCTTC.

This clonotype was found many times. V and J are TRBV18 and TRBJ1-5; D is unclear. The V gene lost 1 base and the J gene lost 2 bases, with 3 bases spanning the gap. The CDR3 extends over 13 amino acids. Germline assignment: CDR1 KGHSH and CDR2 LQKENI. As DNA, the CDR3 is TGTGCCAGCTCACCACAGGGCAATCAGCCCCAGCATTTT. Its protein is CASSPQGNQPQHF.

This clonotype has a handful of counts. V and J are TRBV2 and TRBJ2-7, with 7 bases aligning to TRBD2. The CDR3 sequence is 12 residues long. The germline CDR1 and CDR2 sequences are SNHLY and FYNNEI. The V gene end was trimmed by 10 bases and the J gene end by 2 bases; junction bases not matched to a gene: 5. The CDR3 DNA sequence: TGTGCCACCAGGGAGGGTACCTACGAGCAGTACTTC. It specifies CATREGTYEQYF.

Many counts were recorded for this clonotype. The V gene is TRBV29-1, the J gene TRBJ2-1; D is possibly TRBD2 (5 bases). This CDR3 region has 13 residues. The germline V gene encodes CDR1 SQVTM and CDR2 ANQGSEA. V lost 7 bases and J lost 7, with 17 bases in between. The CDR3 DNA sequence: TGCAGCGCACTGGTTGAGGGAAAAAATGAGCAGTTCTTC. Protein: CSALVEGKNEQFF.

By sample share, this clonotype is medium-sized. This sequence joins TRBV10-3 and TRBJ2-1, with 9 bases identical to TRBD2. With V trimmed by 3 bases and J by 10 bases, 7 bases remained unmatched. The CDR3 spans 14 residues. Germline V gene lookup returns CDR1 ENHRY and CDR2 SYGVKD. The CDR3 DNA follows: TGTGCCATCAGTGAAGGGCTAGCGGGGTACGAGCAGTTCTTC. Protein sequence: CAISEGLAGYEQFF.

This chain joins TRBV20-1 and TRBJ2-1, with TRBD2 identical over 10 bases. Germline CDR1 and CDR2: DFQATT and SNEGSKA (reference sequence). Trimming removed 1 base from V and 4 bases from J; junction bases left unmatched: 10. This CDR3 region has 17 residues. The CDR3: CSARVPPGLASYNEQFF. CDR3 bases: TGCAGTGCTAGAGTACCCCCGGGACTAGCGAGTTACAATGAGCAGTTCTTC.

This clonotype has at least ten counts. The CDR3 nucleotides are TGCGCCAGCAGCTTACTCCAGGGGCATACTGCAACTAATGAAAAACTGTTTTTT. It codes for CASSLLQGHTATNEKLFF. V gene TRBV5-1 combines with J gene TRBJ1-4; tentative D call: TRBD1 (6 bases). In germline, CDR1 is SGHRS, CDR2 YFSETQ. Trimming took 2 bases from V and 0 from J, leaving 17 bases between them. The CDR3 has 18 residues.

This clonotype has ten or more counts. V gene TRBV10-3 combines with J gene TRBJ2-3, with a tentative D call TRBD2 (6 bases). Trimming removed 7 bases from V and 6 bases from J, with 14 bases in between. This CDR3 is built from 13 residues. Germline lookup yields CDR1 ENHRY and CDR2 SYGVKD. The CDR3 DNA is TGTGCCATCACTCTAGAGGAGGGGGATACGCAGTATTTT. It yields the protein CAITLEEGDTQYF.

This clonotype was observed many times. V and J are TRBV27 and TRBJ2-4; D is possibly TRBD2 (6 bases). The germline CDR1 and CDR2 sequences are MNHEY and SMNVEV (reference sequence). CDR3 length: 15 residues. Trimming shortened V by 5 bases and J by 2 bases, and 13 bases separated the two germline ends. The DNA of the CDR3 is TGTGCCAGCAGTCCCTTCCGGGAGACCAAAAACATTCAGTACTTC. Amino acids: CASSPFRETKNIQYF.

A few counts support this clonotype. The CDR3 coding sequence is TGTGCCAGCAGCTTAGCGGGGGGTGATACGCAGTATTTT. This gives the protein CASSLAGGDTQYF. The chain has TRBV7-6 and TRBJ2-3, with D perhaps matching TRBD2 (6 bases). This CDR3 region has 13 residues. The germline V and J ends were trimmed by 0 bases and 6 bases, with 7 bases remaining between them. CDR1 is SGHVS, CDR2 FNYEAQ, per germline.

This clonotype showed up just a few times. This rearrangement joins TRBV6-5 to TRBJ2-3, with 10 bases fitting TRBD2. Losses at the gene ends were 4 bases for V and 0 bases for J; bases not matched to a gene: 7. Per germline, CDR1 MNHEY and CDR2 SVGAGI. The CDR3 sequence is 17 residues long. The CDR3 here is CASSSHLAGDSTDTQYF. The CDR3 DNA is TGTGCCAGCAGTTCCCACCTAGCGGGGGATAGCACAGATACGCAGTATTTT.

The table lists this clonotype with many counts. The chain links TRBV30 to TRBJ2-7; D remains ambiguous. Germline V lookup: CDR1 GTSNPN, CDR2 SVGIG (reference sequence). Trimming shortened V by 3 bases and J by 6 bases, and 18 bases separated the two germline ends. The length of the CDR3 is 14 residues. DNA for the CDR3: TGTGCCTGGAGACCCGGACCCGCTCTGGGCGAGCAGTACTTC. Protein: CAWRPGPALGEQYF.

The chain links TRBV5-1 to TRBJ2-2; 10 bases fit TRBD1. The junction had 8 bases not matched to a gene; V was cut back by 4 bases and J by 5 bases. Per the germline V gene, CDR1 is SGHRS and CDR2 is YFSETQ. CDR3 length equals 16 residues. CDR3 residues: CASSNPGQGSTGELFF. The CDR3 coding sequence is TGCGCCAGCAGCAACCCGGGACAGGGGAGTACCGGGGAGCTGTTTTTT.

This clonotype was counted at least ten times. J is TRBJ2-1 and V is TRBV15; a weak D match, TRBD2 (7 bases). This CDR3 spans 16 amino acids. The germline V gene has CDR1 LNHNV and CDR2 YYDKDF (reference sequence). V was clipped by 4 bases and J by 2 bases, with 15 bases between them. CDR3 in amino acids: CATSTPEGGAYNEQFF. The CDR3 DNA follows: TGTGCCACCAGCACGCCCGAAGGGGGGGCCTACAATGAGCAGTTCTTC.